A selection of T cell receptor beta chains follows, all from one sample in a study of T cell repertoires in cytomegalovirus infection. MiXCR, applied by TCRdb to the reads, yields one record per CDR3 protein. This table holds 650,000 to 900,000 distinct CDR3 sequences, approximately 32% found once. The antigens of these receptors remain unknown. Sequencing used cultured CD8+ T cells from PBMCs, obtained from culture after CMV antigen stimulation. Every receptor here comes from a human donor in good health (CMV status not recorded). Some clones in this sample may be carry-over from other donors' samples. Each CDR3 is given with its conserved first and last residue. The D gene is left open where the match is weak. Where a row states a size, it is once, few, many or the class of an expanded clone; other rows omit it.

cdr3_aa: CASSYASTGNTIYF
cdr3_nt: TGTGCCAGCAGTTACGCTAGTACTGGAAACACCATATATTTT
v_call: TRBV6-5
d_call: NA
clone_size: NA
j_call: TRBJ1-3

cdr3_aa: CASSPSGGARADEQFF
cdr3_nt: TGTGCCAGCAGCCCTAGCGGGGGGGCCCGGGCAGATGAGCAGTTCTTC
v_call: TRBV7-3
d_call: TRBD2
clone_size: NA
j_call: TRBJ2-1

cdr3_aa: CASSHRQITEAFF
cdr3_nt: TGTGCCAGCAGCCACCGACAAATCACTGAAGCTTTCTTT
v_call: TRBV14
d_call: NA
clone_size: NA
j_call: TRBJ1-1

cdr3_aa: CASSLNGGHISTDTQYF
cdr3_nt: TGTGCCAGCAGCTTGAACGGGGGCCATATTAGCACAGATACGCAGTATTTT
v_call: TRBV7-2
d_call: NA
clone_size: many
j_call: TRBJ2-3

cdr3_aa: CASGLGVEGENTEAFF
cdr3_nt: TGTGCTAGTGGTTTGGGAGTGGAGGGGGAGAACACTGAAGCTTTCTTT
v_call: TRBV12-5
d_call: NA
clone_size: NA
j_call: TRBJ1-1

cdr3_aa: CASSERALDTQYF
cdr3_nt: TGTGCCAGCAGTGAAAGGGCCCTAGATACGCAGTATTTT
v_call: TRBV2
d_call: NA
clone_size: few
j_call: TRBJ2-3

cdr3_aa: CASRLEKLFF
cdr3_nt: TGTGCCAGTCGTTTGGAAAAACTGTTTTTT
v_call: TRBV19
d_call: NA
clone_size: NA
j_call: TRBJ1-4

cdr3_aa: CASSPPGQGRLAGPSSYEQYF
cdr3_nt: TGTGCCAGCTCACCACCTGGACAGGGGAGACTAGCGGGGCCAAGCTCCTACGAGCAGTACTTC
v_call: TRBV18
d_call: TRBD2
clone_size: few
j_call: TRBJ2-7

cdr3_aa: CSVETRARGYTF
cdr3_nt: TGCAGCGTTGAAACCAGGGCCCGCGGCTACACCTTC
v_call: TRBV29-1
d_call: NA
clone_size: NA
j_call: TRBJ1-2

cdr3_aa: CASSQDLGQGIVYGYTF
cdr3_nt: TGTGCCAGCAGCCAAGATTTGGGACAGGGAATTGTCTATGGCTACACCTTC
v_call: TRBV4-2
d_call: TRBD1
clone_size: NA
j_call: TRBJ1-2

cdr3_aa: CASSPPGRWDGYTF
cdr3_nt: TGTGCCAGCAGCCCACCCGGGCGATGGGACGGCTACACCTTC
v_call: TRBV7-2
d_call: NA
clone_size: many
j_call: TRBJ1-2

cdr3_aa: CATSPASGGKEIQYF
cdr3_nt: TGTGCCACCTCACCTGCTAGCGGGGGGAAAGAGATCCAGTACTTC
v_call: TRBV24-1
d_call: TRBD2
clone_size: NA
j_call: TRBJ2-5

cdr3_aa: CASLRGFGNQPQHF
cdr3_nt: TGTGCCAGTCTGAGGGGTTTTGGCAATCAGCCCCAGCATTTT
v_call: TRBV28
d_call: NA
clone_size: few
j_call: TRBJ1-5

cdr3_aa: CASSLPPLGQNYGYTF
cdr3_nt: TGTGCCAGCAGCTTACCCCCTTTGGGACAAAACTATGGCTACACCTTC
v_call: TRBV7-9
d_call: NA
clone_size: NA
j_call: TRBJ1-2

cdr3_aa: CASSSDGYQDGLFF
cdr3_nt: TGTGCCAGCAGCTCGGACGGTTATCAGGATGGACTGTTTTTT
v_call: TRBV27
d_call: NA
clone_size: few
j_call: TRBJ1-4

cdr3_aa: CASGLTSGGAGNEQFF
cdr3_nt: TGTGCCAGTGGTCTTACTAGCGGGGGGGCTGGGAATGAGCAGTTCTTC
v_call: TRBV6-8
d_call: TRBD2
clone_size: NA
j_call: TRBJ2-1

cdr3_aa: CASSALGTSGPTQYF
cdr3_nt: TGTGCCAGCAGCGCATTGGGAACTAGCGGGCCTACGCAGTATTTT
v_call: TRBV9
d_call: TRBD2
clone_size: NA
j_call: TRBJ2-3

cdr3_aa: CASSLDRLSPGVQYF
cdr3_nt: TGTGCCAGCAGTCTGGACAGGCTTTCTCCAGGGGTTCAGTACTTC
v_call: TRBV7-9
d_call: TRBD1
clone_size: NA
j_call: TRBJ2-4

cdr3_aa: CSASGGVNYGYTF
cdr3_nt: TGCAGTGCTTCAGGGGGAGTAAACTATGGCTACACCTTC
v_call: TRBV20-1
d_call: TRBD1
clone_size: once
j_call: TRBJ1-2

cdr3_aa: CASSPTDRGGTEAFF
cdr3_nt: TGTGCCAGTAGTCCCACCGACAGGGGGGGAACTGAAGCTTTCTTT
v_call: TRBV19
d_call: TRBD1
clone_size: few
j_call: TRBJ1-1

cdr3_aa: CASSVDETQYSYNEQFF
cdr3_nt: TGTGCCAGCAGCGTAGATGAGACTCAGTACTCCTACAATGAGCAGTTCTTC
v_call: TRBV9
d_call: NA
clone_size: NA
j_call: TRBJ2-1

cdr3_aa: CASRSSGSSSYEQYF
cdr3_nt: TGTGCCAGCAGGTCTAGCGGGTCCAGCTCCTACGAGCAGTACTTC
v_call: TRBV28
d_call: TRBD2
clone_size: NA
j_call: TRBJ2-7

cdr3_aa: CASSYRIGLSDEAFF
cdr3_nt: TGTGCCAGCAGTTATAGAATCGGTCTCTCAGATGAAGCTTTCTTT
v_call: TRBV6-6
d_call: NA
clone_size: NA
j_call: TRBJ1-1

cdr3_aa: CASSLARLTVQPQHF
cdr3_nt: TGTGCCAGCAGCTTAGCGCGATTAACGGTTCAGCCCCAGCATTTT
v_call: TRBV7-8
d_call: NA
clone_size: few
j_call: TRBJ1-5

cdr3_aa: CASGGAGTESYEQYF
cdr3_nt: TGTGCTAGTGGAGGAGCCGGGACGGAATCCTACGAGCAGTACTTC
v_call: TRBV12-5
d_call: NA
clone_size: few
j_call: TRBJ2-7

cdr3_aa: CASRLRDVADTQYF
cdr3_nt: TGTGCCAGCAGACTTCGAGATGTCGCAGATACGCAGTATTTT
v_call: TRBV2
d_call: NA
clone_size: NA
j_call: TRBJ2-3

cdr3_aa: CASSLVGRQPNYGYTF
cdr3_nt: TGTGCCAGCAGCTTAGTTGGGCGACAGCCTAACTATGGCTACACCTTC
v_call: TRBV7-4
d_call: NA
clone_size: NA
j_call: TRBJ1-2

cdr3_aa: CASSPTGQGFHEQYF
cdr3_nt: TGTGCCAGCAGTCCAACGGGACAGGGTTTCCACGAGCAGTACTTC
v_call: TRBV2
d_call: TRBD1
clone_size: few
j_call: TRBJ2-7

cdr3_aa: CASSLLPVGGGDGQPQHF
cdr3_nt: TGTGCCAGCAGCTTACTTCCCGTGGGAGGGGGCGATGGTCAGCCCCAGCATTTT
v_call: TRBV5-5
d_call: TRBD1
clone_size: NA
j_call: TRBJ1-5

cdr3_aa: CASSYGVGQFF
cdr3_nt: TGCGCCAGCAGCTACGGGGTCGGCCAGTTCTTC
v_call: TRBV5-1
d_call: NA
clone_size: NA
j_call: TRBJ2-1

cdr3_aa: CASSQGDFDGYTF
cdr3_nt: TGTGCCAGCAGCCAAGGGGACTTTGATGGCTACACCTTC
v_call: TRBV4-2
d_call: NA
clone_size: NA
j_call: TRBJ1-2

cdr3_aa: CASSLSAGENEQFF
cdr3_nt: TGTGCCAGCAGTTTAAGTGCTGGGGAGAATGAGCAGTTCTTC
v_call: TRBV12-3/TRBV12-4
d_call: NA
clone_size: few
j_call: TRBJ2-1

cdr3_aa: CASSPEAGELFF
cdr3_nt: TGTGCCAGCAGCCCAGAGGCCGGGGAGCTGTTTTTT
v_call: TRBV7-9
d_call: NA
clone_size: few
j_call: TRBJ2-2

cdr3_aa: CASSSRTSGGIRETQYF
cdr3_nt: TGTGCCAGCAGCTCCCGGACTAGCGGGGGCATAAGAGAGACCCAGTACTTC
v_call: TRBV7-9
d_call: TRBD2
clone_size: NA
j_call: TRBJ2-5

cdr3_aa: CASSVGTASSYNKQFF
cdr3_nt: TGTGCCAGCAGCGTAGGTACAGCTAGCTCCTACAATAAGCAGTTCTTC
v_call: TRBV9
d_call: NA
clone_size: NA
j_call: TRBJ2-1

cdr3_aa: CASSSDRLRWDTQYF
cdr3_nt: TGTGCCAGCAGCTCCGACCGACTTCGTTGGGATACGCAGTATTTT
v_call: TRBV5-6
d_call: NA
clone_size: few
j_call: TRBJ2-3

cdr3_aa: CASSLCNHRDRELGNQPQHF
cdr3_nt: TGTGCCAGCAGTTTATGCAATCACCGGGACAGGGAACTGGGCAATCAGCCCCAGCATTTT
v_call: TRBV27
d_call: TRBD1
clone_size: NA
j_call: TRBJ1-5

cdr3_aa: CASSYSTGRGRDTQYF
cdr3_nt: TGTGCCAGCAGTTACTCGACGGGCAGGGGGAGGGATACGCAGTATTTT
v_call: TRBV6-6
d_call: NA
clone_size: few
j_call: TRBJ2-3

cdr3_aa: CASSLELERNQPQHF
cdr3_nt: TGTGCCAGCAGCTTGGAATTGGAGCGCAATCAGCCCCAGCATTTT
v_call: TRBV5-5
d_call: NA
clone_size: NA
j_call: TRBJ1-5

cdr3_aa: CASSLAGTSFRIF
cdr3_nt: TGTGCCAGCAGCTTAGCCGGGACTAGTTTCAGGATCTTC
v_call: TRBV7-8
d_call: TRBD2
clone_size: many
j_call: TRBJ2-1

cdr3_aa: CASNSGGAGETQYF
cdr3_nt: TGTGCCAGTAATAGCGGGGGGGCCGGAGAGACCCAGTACTTC
v_call: TRBV19
d_call: TRBD2
clone_size: few
j_call: TRBJ2-5

cdr3_aa: CSARDRGQEQYF
cdr3_nt: TGCAGTGCTAGGGACAGGGGGCAGGAGCAGTACTTC
v_call: TRBV20-1
d_call: TRBD1
clone_size: NA
j_call: TRBJ2-7

cdr3_aa: CASSLTPGDNEQFF
cdr3_nt: TGTGCCAGCAGCCTCACCCCGGGGGACAATGAGCAGTTCTTC
v_call: TRBV7-2
d_call: NA
clone_size: many
j_call: TRBJ2-1

cdr3_aa: CASSTRGLETQYF
cdr3_nt: TGCGCCAGCAGCACACGGGGGTTAGAGACCCAGTACTTC
v_call: TRBV4-1
d_call: NA
clone_size: NA
j_call: TRBJ2-5

cdr3_aa: CASSPLTGGGPTDTQYF
cdr3_nt: TGTGCCAGCAGCCCCCTTACTGGGGGGGGCCCCACAGATACGCAGTATTTT
v_call: TRBV14
d_call: NA
clone_size: few
j_call: TRBJ2-3

cdr3_aa: CATSRDKMNTEAFF
cdr3_nt: TGTGCCACCAGCAGAGACAAGATGAACACTGAAGCTTTCTTT
v_call: TRBV15
d_call: NA
clone_size: NA
j_call: TRBJ1-1

cdr3_aa: CASGSPLDTEAFF
cdr3_nt: TGTGCCAGCGGCAGCCCCCTCGACACTGAAGCTTTCTTT
v_call: TRBV7-9
d_call: NA
clone_size: few
j_call: TRBJ1-1

cdr3_aa: CASSQAERGAKNIQYF
cdr3_nt: TGTGCCAGCAGCCAAGCGGAACGGGGTGCCAAGAACATTCAGTACTTC
v_call: TRBV4-2
d_call: NA
clone_size: NA
j_call: TRBJ2-4

cdr3_aa: CVSSSGNSGANVLTF
cdr3_nt: TGTGTCAGCAGCTCTGGGAACTCTGGGGCCAACGTCCTGACTTTC
v_call: TRBV12-3/TRBV12-4
d_call: NA
clone_size: once
j_call: TRBJ2-6

cdr3_aa: CASSEGSVNYYEQFF
cdr3_nt: TGTGCCAGCAGCGAAGGTAGTGTTAATTATTATGAGCAGTTCTTC
v_call: TRBV9
d_call: NA
clone_size: NA
j_call: TRBJ2-1

cdr3_aa: CSVQDSSKGGYTF
cdr3_nt: TGCAGCGTTCAGGACAGCTCCAAGGGGGGCTACACCTTC
v_call: TRBV29-1
d_call: NA
clone_size: NA
j_call: TRBJ1-2

cdr3_aa: CASSLIAGIQETQYF
cdr3_nt: TGTGCCAGCAGCTTAATAGCGGGGATCCAAGAGACCCAGTACTTC
v_call: TRBV7-9
d_call: TRBD2
clone_size: many
j_call: TRBJ2-5

cdr3_aa: CASSEWGPGNTIYF
cdr3_nt: TGTGCCAGCAGTGAATGGGGGCCTGGAAACACCATATATTTT
v_call: TRBV6-1
d_call: NA
clone_size: NA
j_call: TRBJ1-3